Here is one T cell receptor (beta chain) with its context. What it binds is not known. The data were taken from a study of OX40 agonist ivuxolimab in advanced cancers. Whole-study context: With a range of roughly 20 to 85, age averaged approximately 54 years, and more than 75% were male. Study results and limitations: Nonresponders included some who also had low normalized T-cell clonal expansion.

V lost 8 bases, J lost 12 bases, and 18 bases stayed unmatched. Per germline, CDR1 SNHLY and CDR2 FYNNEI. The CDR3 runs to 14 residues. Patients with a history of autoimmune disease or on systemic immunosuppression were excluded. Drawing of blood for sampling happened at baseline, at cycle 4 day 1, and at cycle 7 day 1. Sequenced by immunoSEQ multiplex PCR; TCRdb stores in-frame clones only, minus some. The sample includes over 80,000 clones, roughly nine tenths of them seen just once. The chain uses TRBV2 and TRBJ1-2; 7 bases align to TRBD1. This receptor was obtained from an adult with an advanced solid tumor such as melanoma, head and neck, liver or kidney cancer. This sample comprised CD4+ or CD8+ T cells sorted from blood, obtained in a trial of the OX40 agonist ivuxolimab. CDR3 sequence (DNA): TGTGCCAGCTTTGGGACAGACAGGGTAAGAACGGACACCTTC. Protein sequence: CASFGTDRVRTDTF.